This T cell receptor beta chain originates from a study of shared clonotypes between healthy human individuals. For the study at large: There were three CD4 naive, three CD4 memory, two CD8 naive and one CD8 memory plates per donor.

On this clone: The antigen is unknown. Other nucleotide sequences from this sample produce the same CDR3.

V shed 0 bases and J shed 4 bases, with 5 bases lying between them. This CDR3 comprises 12 residues. CDR1 is SGDLS and CDR2 is YYNGEE in the germline V gene. The repertoire was sequenced with immunoSEQ multiplex PCR; TCRdb's copy has only in-frame clones and lacks some. The sample lists 550,000 to 600,000 clones, roughly 98% seen once, with roughly 0.29% in the top ten. Naive CD8 cells were CD45RO-negative, positively selected for CCR7, excluding terminally differentiated effector memory CD45RA+ cells. Study outcomes and limitations: Clonotypes shared by all four sorted-subset donors had higher generation probabilities than non-shared clonotypes. What limited the represented genetic and exposure-history diversity was the small number of donors. Sampling involved blood alone; tissue repertoires likely differ.

The chain combines TRBV9 with TRBJ2-7; D gene uncertain. This receptor was identified in a man younger than 45 in good health. Sequencing used naive CD8+ T cells sorted from blood. The CDR3 sequence: CASSVDGYEQYF. The CDR3, as DNA: TGTGCCAGCAGCGTAGATGGGTACGAGCAGTACTTC. The entire variable domain, with the rest obtained from reference TRBV9 and TRBJ2-7, is as follows: DSGVTQTPKHLITATGQRVTLRCSPRSGDLSVYWYQQSLDQGLQFLIQYYNGEERAKGNILERFSAQQFPDLHSELNLSSLELGDSALYFCASSVDGYEQYFGPGTRLTVT.